The 28 T cell receptor beta chains given below trace back to one sample, sequenced in a study of shared clonotypes between healthy human individuals. Naive-designated CD8 cells lacked CD45RO, were positively enriched for CCR7, and omitted terminally differentiated effector memory CD45RA+ cells. Sequencing used immunoSEQ multiplex PCR; TCRdb keeps in-frame clones, though not all of them. The repertoire holds about 2.1 million clones, 80% to 95% seen once, with more than 1.5% in the top ten. Sample: naive CD8+ T cells from PBMCs. These receptor sequences come from a man aged 18 to 30 in good health. Some clones in this sample may be carry-over from other donors' samples.

V is TRBV5-1 and J is TRBJ2-5; 8 bases are shared with TRBD1. The CDR3 totals 16 residues. The V and J ends lost 3 bases and 1 base, in that order; junction bases with no gene match: 8. CDR1 is SGHRS and CDR2 is YFSETQ in the germline V gene. CDR3 DNA sequence: TGCGCCAGCAGCTCCCGTTTGACAGGGGTCCAAGAGACCCAGTACTTC. Residues: CASSSRLTGVQETQYF.

The V call is TRBV11-2, the J call TRBJ2-7; D is perhaps TRBD2 (6 bases). The CDR3 sequence is 15 residues long. Germline V gene sequence: CDR1 SGHAT, CDR2 FQNNGV. V gave up 1 base and J gave up 2 bases, with 12 bases separating them. CDR3 sequence (DNA): TGTGCCAGCAGCTTAGGCGGGGCGCATACCTACGAGCAGTACTTC. Translation: CASSLGGAHTYEQYF.

The chain has TRBV7-9 and TRBJ1-1; D is undetermined. Germline V gene sequence: CDR1 SEHNR, CDR2 FQNEAQ (reference sequence). The length of the CDR3 is 16 residues. V gave up 8 bases and J gave up 3 bases, with 22 bases separating them. In DNA form, the CDR3 reads TGTGCCAGCGCTAGAATGACTGGGCCCCTCGACACTGAAGCTTTCTTT. It specifies CASARMTGPLDTEAFF.

This chain connects TRBV10-3 to TRBJ2-7, with unresolved D. The CDR3 covers 15 residues. From germline, CDR1 is ENHRY and CDR2 SYGVKD. V was pared by 0 bases and J by 0 bases, with 9 bases between. In nucleotides, the CDR3 is TGTGCCATCAGTGAGTCGAGCGTGAGCTCCTACGAGCAGTACTTC. As protein: CAISESSVSSYEQYF.

This clone showed up just once. The rearrangement uses TRBV7-9 and TRBJ2-1; D gene uncertain. Germline values: CDR1 SEHNR, CDR2 FQNEAQ (reference sequence). The CDR3 consists of 12 residues. V lost 5 bases, J lost 9 bases, and 11 bases lay in between. CDR3 amino acids: CASSIGSPEQFF. CDR3 nucleotides: TGTGCCAGCAGCATAGGTTCACCTGAGCAGTTCTTC.

The chain has TRBV27 and TRBJ1-1; tentative D call: TRBD1 (5 bases). Per germline, CDR1 MNHEY and CDR2 SMNVEV (reference sequence). The CDR3 spans 16 residues. Trimming stripped 6 bases from V and 0 bases from J, with 17 bases between. The CDR3 loop reads CASSDHGGQMNTEAFF. The CDR3 DNA reads TGTGCCAGCAGCGATCACGGGGGTCAGATGAACACTGAAGCTTTCTTT.

The J gene is TRBJ2-1, the V gene TRBV2; weak D call: TRBD1 (6 bases). The CDR3 contains 16 residues. Trimming took off 4 bases at V and 1 base at J, with 14 bases between the two ends. The germline CDR1 and CDR2 sequences are SNHLY and FYNNEI. The CDR3 sequence: CASSGDTLVSYNEQFF. Written as DNA, the CDR3 is TGTGCCAGCAGTGGGGACACGTTGGTTTCCTACAATGAGCAGTTCTTC.

V is TRBV29-1 and J is TRBJ2-7; perhaps D is TRBD1 or TRBD2 (5 bases each). V was pared by 3 bases and J by 2 bases, with 14 bases between. This CDR3 comprises 14 residues. In germline, CDR1 is SQVTM, CDR2 ANQGSEA. The CDR3 coding sequence is TGCAGCGTTGACGGGGTCCAAGGGGCCTACGAGCAGTACTTC. Its translation: CSVDGVQGAYEQYF.

J is TRBJ2-7 and V is TRBV5-1; no reliable D call. V was cut by 3 bases and J by 0 bases, with 7 bases left in between. Germline V gene lookup returns CDR1 SGHRS and CDR2 YFSETQ. The CDR3 is 13 amino acids. CDR3 coding DNA: TGCGCCAGCAGCTACCGGGCCTCCTACGAGCAGTACTTC. Its translation is CASSYRASYEQYF.

For this clone: The sample contains more than one DNA sequence encoding this CDR3. The rearrangement links TRBV4-3 to TRBJ1-1; D remains ambiguous. CDR3 size: 14 residues. Trimming removed 0 bases at V and 4 bases at J, with 9 bases between. Looked up from germline, CDR1 is LGHNA and CDR2 is YSLEER. The CDR3 region is CASSQDRASTEAFF. CDR3 nucleotide sequence: TGCGCCAGCAGCCAAGATAGGGCAAGCACTGAAGCTTTCTTT.

The CDR3 DNA is TGTGCCAGCAGCCATAAAATAGCGGGAGGCGAGCAGTACTTC. Residues: CASSHKIAGGEQYF. The chain links TRBV7-6 to TRBJ2-7; TRBD2 matches 10 bases. J was trimmed by 6 bases and V by 5 bases; bases with no gene match: 7. Germline CDR1 is SGHVS and CDR2 is FNYEAQ. The length of the CDR3 is 14 residues.

The CDR3 bases are TGTGCCAGCAGAGATCGGACAGGGACCTCCTACGAGCAGTACTTC. This encodes CASRDRTGTSYEQYF. This chain connects TRBV2 to TRBJ2-7, with 8 nucleotides matching TRBD1. CDR3 length equals 15 residues. Germline CDR1 SNHLY, CDR2 FYNNEI. The V gene end was trimmed by 6 bases and the J gene end by 0 bases; junction bases not matched to a gene: 7.

The CDR3 region has the DNA TGTGCCAGCAGCGACAACAGGGGTGCCCCTAACACCGGGGAGCTGTTTTTT. Translation: CASSDNRGAPNTGELFF. The genes are TRBV9 and TRBJ2-2, with 7 bases fitting TRBD1. Germline V gene lookup returns CDR1 SGDLS and CDR2 YYNGEE. CDR3 size: 17 residues. V lost 3 bases, J lost 2 bases, and 10 bases stayed unmatched.

This chain links TRBV7-2 with TRBJ1-3; D gene ambiguous. This CDR3 spans 14 amino acids. Trimming removed 5 bases at V and 0 bases at J, with 8 bases between. CDR1 and CDR2 (germline): SGHTA, FQGNSA. The CDR3 loop is CASSPIGSGNTIYF. The CDR3 nucleotides read TGTGCCAGCAGCCCGATTGGCTCTGGAAACACCATATATTTT.

V gene TRBV29-1 combines with J gene TRBJ2-1; 8 bases are shared with TRBD1. The CDR3 spans 17 residues. V was clipped by 6 bases and J by 3 bases; unmatched bases: 16. The germline CDR1 and CDR2 sequences are SQVTM and ANQGSEA. CDR3: CSVTGDPQVDFYNEQFF. The CDR3 DNA is TGCAGCGTGACAGGGGATCCCCAAGTTGACTTCTACAATGAGCAGTTCTTC.

This clone was counted a single time. The V gene is TRBV27, the J gene TRBJ2-7, with 9 nucleotides matching TRBD2. The V and J ends lost 6 bases and 5 bases, in that order; junction bases with no gene match: 11. The CDR3 is 15 residues long. Germline V gene data show CDR1 as MNHEY and CDR2 as SMNVEV (reference sequence). CDR3 residues: CASSTLAGALDEQYF. The CDR3 nucleotides read TGTGCCAGCAGCACACTAGCGGGTGCCCTGGACGAGCAGTACTTC.

The rearrangement uses TRBV27 and TRBJ1-4, with 7 nucleotides matching TRBD1. Per the germline V gene, CDR1 is MNHEY and CDR2 is SMNVEV (reference sequence). This CDR3 spans 15 amino acids. V was pared by 4 bases and J by 5 bases, with 7 bases of the junction left unmatched. CDR3 region: CASSSHSGQNEKLFF. As DNA, the CDR3 is TGTGCCAGCAGTTCACATTCGGGACAGAATGAAAAACTGTTTTTT.

This clone showed up just once. The chain uses TRBV28 and TRBJ2-7; 9 bases fit TRBD1. Germline trimming cut 2 bases from V and 4 bases from J; bases unmatched to any gene: 9. The germline V gene has CDR1 MDHEN and CDR2 SYDVKM. The CDR3 length is 16 residues. The CDR3 DNA reads TGTGCCAGCAGTTTACCGGGACAGGGAAACGGTTACGAGCAGTACTTC. This gives the protein CASSLPGQGNGYEQYF.

V usage is TRBV5-4 and J usage is TRBJ2-7; 8 nucleotides agree with TRBD1. The CDR3 contains 13 residues. Trimming took 4 bases from V and 7 from J; bases not matched to a gene: 7. Looked up from germline, CDR1 is SGHNT and CDR2 is YYREEE (reference sequence). The CDR3, as DNA: TGTGCCAGCAGCGCCACCCGGGACAGGGAGCAGTACTTC. This gives the protein CASSATRDREQYF.

The CDR3 region has the DNA TGTGCCAGCAGTTTAGGATTCAGGGGGCGCACTAAGGATAATTACGAGCAGTACTTC. As protein: CASSLGFRGRTKDNYEQYF. V usage is TRBV28 and J usage is TRBJ2-7; TRBD1 aligns across 8 bases. This CDR3 spans 19 amino acids. Germline V gene data show CDR1 as MDHEN and CDR2 as SYDVKM. J gave up 4 bases and V 2 bases, and 19 bases lay outside the gene matches. The complete variable domain, with remaining parts taken from reference TRBV28 and TRBJ2-7, reads DVKVTQSSRYLVKRTGEKVFLECVQDMDHENMFWYRQDPGLGLRLIYFSYDVKMKEKGDIPEGYSVSREKKERFSLILESASTNQTSMYLCASSLGFRGRTKDNYEQYFGPGTRLTVT.

The chain uses TRBV30 and TRBJ2-7; D may be TRBD2 (5 bases). V gave up 3 bases and J gave up 3 bases, with 18 bases separating them. The CDR3 runs 15 residues. Germline loops: CDR1 GTSNPN, CDR2 SVGIG (reference sequence). The CDR3 reads CAWSPVLDYNYEQYF. The DNA for the CDR3 is TGTGCCTGGAGCCCAGTTTTAGACTATAACTACGAGCAGTACTTC.

The rearrangement links TRBV27 to TRBJ2-1; unclear D gene. Trimming took 6 bases from V and 0 from J, leaving 21 bases between them. The length of the CDR3 is 18 residues. Germline CDR1 MNHEY, CDR2 SMNVEV (reference sequence). The CDR3 coding sequence is TGTGCCAGCAGCCCGCTTTTTCTCCGAACCAGCTCCTACAATGAGCAGTTCTTC. Protein product: CASSPLFLRTSSYNEQFF.

The CDR3 loop is CASSQEGHGEPEGNQPQHF. CDR3 coding DNA: TGTGCCAGCAGCCAAGAAGGGCATGGGGAACCTGAGGGGAATCAGCCCCAGCATTTT. The V gene is TRBV4-2, the J gene TRBJ1-5, with D tentatively TRBD1 (5 bases). The CDR3 sequence is 19 residues long. Deletions cut 0 bases from V and 4 bases from J, with 22 bases between. Germline CDR1 reads LGHNA; CDR2 reads YNFKEQ.

Here the CDR3 DNA reads TGCAGCGTTGAACCTCCAGGACGGAACGAGCAGTACTTC. Residues: CSVEPPGRNEQYF. The chain is built from TRBV29-1 and TRBJ2-7, with D unclear. The germline V gene has CDR1 SQVTM and CDR2 ANQGSEA. CDR3 size: 13 residues. V lost 2 bases and J 5 bases, leaving 13 bases between the germline ends.

This chain links TRBV6-5 with TRBJ1-1; D is undetermined. CDR1 MNHEY and CDR2 SVGAGI come from the germline V gene. CDR3 length: 14 amino acids. V gave up 7 bases and J gave up 4 bases, with 16 bases separating them. CDR3 in DNA: TGTGCCAGCAACAGCCGCGTGTGGAGCACTGAAGCTTTCTTT. Protein product: CASNSRVWSTEAFF.

J is TRBJ2-7 and V is TRBV7-6; 15 bases map to TRBD2. Per germline, CDR1 SGHVS and CDR2 FNYEAQ. V was clipped by 0 bases and J by 6 bases; unmatched bases: 9. The CDR3 loop spans 18 amino acids. The CDR3 nucleotides are TGTGCCAGCAGCTTAGCCGGACTAGCGGGAGGGCCTGATGTCGAGCAGTACTTC. Amino acid sequence: CASSLAGLAGGPDVEQYF.

This rearrangement joins TRBV27 to TRBJ2-2, with 7 bases aligning to TRBD1. The CDR3 spans 16 residues. V lost 5 bases and J lost 1; bases outside the gene matches: 7. Looked up from germline, CDR1 is MNHEY and CDR2 is SMNVEV (reference sequence). The CDR3 sequence: CASSPRRTGNTGELFF. The CDR3 DNA is TGTGCCAGCAGTCCAAGACGGACAGGGAACACCGGGGAGCTGTTTTTT.

The CDR3: CASSPTYLGPTNTDTQYF. Here the CDR3 DNA reads TGTGCCAGCAGCCCAACCTACTTGGGGCCGACTAACACAGATACGCAGTATTTT. The chain combines TRBV27 with TRBJ2-3; D is tentatively TRBD1 or TRBD2 (5 bases each). CDR3 length: 18 amino acids. Trimming pared 6 bases from V and 2 bases from J, leaving 24 bases between. Germline CDR1 and CDR2: MNHEY and SMNVEV (reference sequence).